This TCR beta chain is from a study of blood T cell repertoires in COVID-19. Grouping used clinical history reported by participants in a survey and questionnaire. This clone was seen just once. Assay: immunoSEQ multiplex PCR; the TCRdb copy retains only in-frame clones and omits some. The sample contains approximately 450,000 clones, more than 80% of which appear only once. CDR1 is MNHEY, CDR2 SMNVEV, per germline (reference sequence). Trimming left V 8 bases short and J 8 bases short, with 18 bases between. This CDR3 contains 13 residues. V gene TRBV27 combines with J gene TRBJ1-2, with D possibly TRBD1 on 6 matching bases. The specimen sequenced was PBMCs or T cells enriched from blood (not recorded which). The origin of this receptor is a man aged 25-45 years who had recovered from COVID-19. This chain's CDR3 is CASGNGGARGYTF. In DNA form, the CDR3 reads TGTGCCAGCGGGAATGGGGGGGCGCGGGGCTACACCTTC.